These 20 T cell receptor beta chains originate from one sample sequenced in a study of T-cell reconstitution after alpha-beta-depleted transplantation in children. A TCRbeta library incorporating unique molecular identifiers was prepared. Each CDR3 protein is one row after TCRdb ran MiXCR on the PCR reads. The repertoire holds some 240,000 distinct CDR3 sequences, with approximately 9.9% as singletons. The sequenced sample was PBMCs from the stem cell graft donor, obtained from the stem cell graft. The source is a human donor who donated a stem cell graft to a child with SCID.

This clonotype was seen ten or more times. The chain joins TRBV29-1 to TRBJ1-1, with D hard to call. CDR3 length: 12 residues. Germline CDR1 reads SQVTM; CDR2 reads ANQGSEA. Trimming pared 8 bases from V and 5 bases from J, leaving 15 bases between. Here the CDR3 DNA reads TGCAGCTACAAAGGTGGGGTTACTGAAGCTTTCTTT. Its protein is CSYKGGVTEAFF.

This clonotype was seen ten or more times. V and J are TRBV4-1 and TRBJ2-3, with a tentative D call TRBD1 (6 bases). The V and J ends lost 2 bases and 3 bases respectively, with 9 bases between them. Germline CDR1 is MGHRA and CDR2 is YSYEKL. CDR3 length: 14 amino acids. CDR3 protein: CASSQRTATDTQYF. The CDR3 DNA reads TGCGCCAGCAGCCAACGGACAGCTACAGATACGCAGTATTTT.

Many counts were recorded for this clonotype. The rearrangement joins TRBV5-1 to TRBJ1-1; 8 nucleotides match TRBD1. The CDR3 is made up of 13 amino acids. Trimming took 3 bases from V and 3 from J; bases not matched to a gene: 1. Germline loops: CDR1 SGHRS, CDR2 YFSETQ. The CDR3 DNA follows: TGCGCCAGCAGCTGGGACAGGTACACTGAAGCTTTCTTT. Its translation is CASSWDRYTEAFF. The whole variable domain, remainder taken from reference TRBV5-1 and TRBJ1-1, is KAGVTQTPRYLIKTRGQQVTLSCSPISGHRSVSWYQQTPGQGLQFLFEYFSETQRNKGNFPGRFSGRQFSNSRSEMNVSTLELGDSALYLCASSWDRYTEAFFGQGTRLTVV.

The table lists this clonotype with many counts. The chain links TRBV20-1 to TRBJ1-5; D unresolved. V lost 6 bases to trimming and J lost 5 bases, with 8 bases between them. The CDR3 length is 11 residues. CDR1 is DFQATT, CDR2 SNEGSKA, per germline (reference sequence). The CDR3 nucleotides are TGCAGTGCCTCTCGGGATCAGCCCCAGCATTTT. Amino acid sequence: CSASRDQPQHF.

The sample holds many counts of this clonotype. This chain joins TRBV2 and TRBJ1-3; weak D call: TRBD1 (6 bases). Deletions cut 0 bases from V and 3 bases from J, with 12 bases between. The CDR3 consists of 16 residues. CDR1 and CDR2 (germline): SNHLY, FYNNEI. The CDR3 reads CASSEAGGGYGNTIYF. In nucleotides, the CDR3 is TGTGCCAGCAGTGAAGCGGGGGGGGGCTATGGAAACACCATATATTTT. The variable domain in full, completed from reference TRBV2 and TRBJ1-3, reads EPEVTQTPSHQVTQMGQEVILRCVPISNHLYFYWYRQILGQKVEFLVSFYNNEISEKSEIFDDQFSVERPDGSNFTLKIRSTKLEDSAMYFCASSEAGGGYGNTIYFGEGSWLTVV.

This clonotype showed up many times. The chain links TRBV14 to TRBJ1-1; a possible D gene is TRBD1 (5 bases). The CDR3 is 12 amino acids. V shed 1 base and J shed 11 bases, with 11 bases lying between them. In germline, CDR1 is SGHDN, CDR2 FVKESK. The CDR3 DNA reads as TGTGCCAGCAGCCAAGGGGGCGGCTCGGCTTTCTTT. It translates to CASSQGGGSAFF. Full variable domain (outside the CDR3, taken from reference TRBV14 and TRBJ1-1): EAGVTQFPSHSVIEKGQTVTLRCDPISGHDNLYWYRRVMGKEIKFLLHFVKESKQDESGMPNNRFLAERTGGTYSTLKVQPAELEDSGVYFCASSQGGGSAFFGQGTRLTVV.

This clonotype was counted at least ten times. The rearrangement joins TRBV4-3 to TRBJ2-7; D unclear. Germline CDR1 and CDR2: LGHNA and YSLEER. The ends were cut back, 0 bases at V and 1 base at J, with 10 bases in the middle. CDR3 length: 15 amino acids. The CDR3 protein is CASSQERSGSYEQYF. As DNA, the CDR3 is TGCGCCAGCAGCCAAGAAAGGTCAGGATCCTACGAGCAGTACTTC.

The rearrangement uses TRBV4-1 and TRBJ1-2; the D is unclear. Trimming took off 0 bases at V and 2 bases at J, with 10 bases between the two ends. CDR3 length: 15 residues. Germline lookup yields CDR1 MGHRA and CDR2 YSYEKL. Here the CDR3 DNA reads TGCGCCAGCAGCCAAGATTGGTGGTCGAACTATGGCTACACCTTC. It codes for CASSQDWWSNYGYTF.

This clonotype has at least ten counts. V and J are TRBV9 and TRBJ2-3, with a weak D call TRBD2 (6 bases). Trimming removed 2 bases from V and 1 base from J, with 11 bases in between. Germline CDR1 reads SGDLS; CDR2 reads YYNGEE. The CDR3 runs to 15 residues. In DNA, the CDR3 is TGTGCCAGCAGCGTTCAGTTAGCGGGCACAGATACGCAGTATTTT. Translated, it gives CASSVQLAGTDTQYF.

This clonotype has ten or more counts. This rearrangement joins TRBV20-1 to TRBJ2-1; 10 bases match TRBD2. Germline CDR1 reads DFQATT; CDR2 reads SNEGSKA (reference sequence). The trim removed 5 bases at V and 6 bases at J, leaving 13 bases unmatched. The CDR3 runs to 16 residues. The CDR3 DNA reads TGCAGTGCTTTACCTATAGCGGGGGGTACCATCAATGAGCAGTTCTTC. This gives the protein CSALPIAGGTINEQFF.

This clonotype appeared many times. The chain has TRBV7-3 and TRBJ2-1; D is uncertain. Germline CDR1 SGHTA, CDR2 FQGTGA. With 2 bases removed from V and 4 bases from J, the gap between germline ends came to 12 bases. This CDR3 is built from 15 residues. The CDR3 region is CASSLGPAAYNEQFF. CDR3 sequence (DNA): TGTGCCAGCAGCTTAGGGCCGGCAGCTTACAATGAGCAGTTCTTC.

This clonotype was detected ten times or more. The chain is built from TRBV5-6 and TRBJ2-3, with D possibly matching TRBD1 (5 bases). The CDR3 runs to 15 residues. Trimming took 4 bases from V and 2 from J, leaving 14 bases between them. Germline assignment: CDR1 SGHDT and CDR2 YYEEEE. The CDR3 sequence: CASSHHDRLTDTQYF. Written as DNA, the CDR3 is TGTGCCAGCAGCCACCATGACAGACTCACAGATACGCAGTATTTT.

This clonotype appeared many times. The CDR3 nucleotides read TGCGCCAGCAGCCAGAGGACAGGGGGGCAGAACACTGAAGCTTTCTTT. It encodes CASSQRTGGQNTEAFF. The chain recombines TRBV4-1 with TRBJ1-1; 10 bases agree with TRBD1. The CDR3 consists of 16 residues. Germline V gene lookup returns CDR1 MGHRA and CDR2 YSYEKL. V lost 3 bases to trimming and J lost 1 base; unmatched junction nucleotides: 5.

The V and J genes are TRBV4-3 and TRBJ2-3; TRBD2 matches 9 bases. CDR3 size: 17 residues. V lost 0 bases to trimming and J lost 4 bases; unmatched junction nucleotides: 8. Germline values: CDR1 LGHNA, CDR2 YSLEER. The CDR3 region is CASSQEAGRGGADTQYF. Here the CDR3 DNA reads TGCGCCAGCAGCCAAGAAGCGGGGCGGGGGGGCGCAGATACGCAGTATTTT.

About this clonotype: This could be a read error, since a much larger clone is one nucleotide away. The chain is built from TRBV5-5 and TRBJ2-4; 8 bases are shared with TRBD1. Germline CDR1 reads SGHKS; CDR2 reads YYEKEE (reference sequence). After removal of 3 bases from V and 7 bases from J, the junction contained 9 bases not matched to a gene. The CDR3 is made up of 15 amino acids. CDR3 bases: TGTGCCAGCAGCTCGACCAGGACAGGGTTGAACATTCAGTACTTC. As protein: CASSSTRTGLNIQYF.

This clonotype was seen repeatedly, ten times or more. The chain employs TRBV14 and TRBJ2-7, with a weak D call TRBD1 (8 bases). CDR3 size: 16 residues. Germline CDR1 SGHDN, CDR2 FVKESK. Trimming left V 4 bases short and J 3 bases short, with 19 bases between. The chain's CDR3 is CASSRITGGALYEQYF. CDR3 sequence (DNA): TGTGCCAGCAGCCGGATTACAGGGGGGGCCCTCTACGAGCAGTACTTC.

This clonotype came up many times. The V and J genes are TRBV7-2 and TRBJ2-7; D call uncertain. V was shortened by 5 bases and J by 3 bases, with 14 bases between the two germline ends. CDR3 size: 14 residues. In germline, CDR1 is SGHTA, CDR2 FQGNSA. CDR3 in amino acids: CASSTRAEGYEQYF. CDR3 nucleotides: TGTGCCAGCAGCACCCGGGCGGAAGGCTACGAGCAGTACTTC.

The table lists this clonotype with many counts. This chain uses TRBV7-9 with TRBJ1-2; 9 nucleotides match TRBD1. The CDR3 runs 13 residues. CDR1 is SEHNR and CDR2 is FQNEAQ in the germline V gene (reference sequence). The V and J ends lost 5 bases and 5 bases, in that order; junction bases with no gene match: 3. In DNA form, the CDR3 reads TGTGCCAGCAGCGTCGGGACAGGGTATGGCTACACCTTC. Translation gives CASSVGTGYGYTF.

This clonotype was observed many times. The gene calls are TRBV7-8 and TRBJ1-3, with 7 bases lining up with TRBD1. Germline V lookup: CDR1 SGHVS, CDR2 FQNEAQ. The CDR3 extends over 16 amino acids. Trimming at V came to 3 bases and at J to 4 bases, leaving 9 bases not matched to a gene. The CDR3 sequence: CASSFYRGLEGNTIYF. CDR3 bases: TGTGCCAGCAGCTTCTACAGGGGACTGGAAGGAAACACCATATATTTT.

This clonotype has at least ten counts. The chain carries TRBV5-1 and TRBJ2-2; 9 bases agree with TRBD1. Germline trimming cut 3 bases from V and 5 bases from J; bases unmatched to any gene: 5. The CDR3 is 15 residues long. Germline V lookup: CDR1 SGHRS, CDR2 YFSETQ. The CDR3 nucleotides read TGCGCCAGCAGCTGGGACAGGGCACCTACCGGGGAGCTGTTTTTT. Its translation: CASSWDRAPTGELFF.